This T cell receptor beta chain originates from a study of regulatory T cells in long-lasting Graves disease. This clonotype was seen at least ten times. According to the study, TCR beta libraries were built with iRepertoire HTBI primers and CDR3-region Arm-PCR. TCRdb reprocessed the multiplex PCR reads with MiXCR, giving one entry per CDR3 protein. This sample has about 520,000 distinct CDR3 sequences; approximately 12% occur once, and the top ten carry roughly 8.2%. As to time point: newly diagnosed GD, antithyroid drugs for less than 3 months. The authors made the TCR library using RNA they extracted from PBMCs. The authors diagnosed Graves' disease using American Thyroid Association guidelines. Patients of an endocrinology department in Xi'an, China, were included. Germline V gene lookup returns CDR1 GTSNPN and CDR2 SVGIG (reference sequence). V shed 2 bases and J shed 0 bases, with 28 bases lying between them. The CDR3 has 20 residues.

This sample also belongs to another study, concerning T cells in Graves' hyperthyroidism and ophthalmopathy. As reported in that work: First-round RT-PCR targeting the TCR CDR3 was performed with the HTBI primer set.

Material: peripheral blood mononuclear cells (PBMCs), obtained at new diagnosis, from a patient treated with antithyroid drugs. This receptor was identified in a woman aged 25 to 39 with Graves disease. V and J are TRBV30 and TRBJ1-1; possible D gene TRBD1, 6 bases. The CDR3 region has the DNA TGTGCCTGGAGTCCAGCTTGGGGCCGGGGGCGCGAATTAGTGAACACTGAAGCTTTCTTT. It codes for CAWSPAWGRGRELVNTEAFF. Full variable domain (outside the CDR3, taken from reference TRBV30 and TRBJ1-1): SQTIHQWPATLVQPVGSPLSLECTVEGTSNPNLYWYRQAAGRGLQLLFYSVGIGQISSEVPQNLSASRPQDRQFILSSKKLLLSDSGFYLCAWSPAWGRGRELVNTEAFFGQGTRLTVV.